Given below is one T cell receptor (beta chain) in context. The method was immunoSEQ multiplex PCR; TCRdb's version includes in-frame clones alone and lacks a portion of them. The profile shows 45,000 to 50,000 clones, about 90% of them singletons. This specimen comes from a study of T cell changes during pregnancy in multiple sclerosis. The sample consisted of CD4+ T cells from peripheral blood mononuclear cells, taken in the second trimester of pregnancy. The TCR was taken from a female donor in good health, enrolled as a control in a pregnancy study.

The chain's CDR3 is CASSLGPEVSEAFF. Written as DNA, the CDR3 is TGCGCCAGCAGCTTGGGTCCTGAGGTTAGTGAAGCTTTCTTT. The chain is built from TRBV5-1 and TRBJ1-1; D not resolved. Germline CDR1 SGHRS, CDR2 YFSETQ. The CDR3 consists of 14 residues. V was shortened by 0 bases and J by 7 bases, with 13 bases between the two germline ends.